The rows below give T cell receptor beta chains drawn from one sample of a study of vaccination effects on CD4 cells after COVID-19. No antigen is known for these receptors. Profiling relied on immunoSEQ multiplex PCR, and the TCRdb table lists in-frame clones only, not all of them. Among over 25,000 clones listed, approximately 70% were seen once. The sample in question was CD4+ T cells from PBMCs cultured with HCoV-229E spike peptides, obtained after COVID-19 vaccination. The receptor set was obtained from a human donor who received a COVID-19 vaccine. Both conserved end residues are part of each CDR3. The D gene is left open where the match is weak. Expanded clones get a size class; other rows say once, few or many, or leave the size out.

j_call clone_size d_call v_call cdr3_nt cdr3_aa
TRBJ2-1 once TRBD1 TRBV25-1 TGTGCCAGCAGTGAGTTCGGGACAGCGGACTTATACAATGAGCAGTTCTTC CASSEFGTADLYNEQFF
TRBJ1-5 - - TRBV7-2 TGTGCCAGCAGCTTAGTTCTGGCAGGGAGGCAGCCCCAGCATTTT CASSLVLAGRQPQHF
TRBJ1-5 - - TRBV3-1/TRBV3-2 TGTGCCAGCAGTTTTAACGATCAGCCCCAGCATTTT CASSFNDQPQHF
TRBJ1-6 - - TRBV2 TGTGCCAGCAGTGAAGCTGTTGCCAATTCACCCCTCCACTTT CASSEAVANSPLHF
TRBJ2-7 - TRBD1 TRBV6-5 TGTGCCAGCAGGCCCACAGGGGCCTACGAGCAGTACTTC CASRPTGAYEQYF
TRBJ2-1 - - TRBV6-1 TGTGCCAGCAGTGAAACCTACAATGAGCAGTTCTTC CASSETYNEQFF
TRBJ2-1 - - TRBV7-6 TGTGCCAGCAGCTCCGCAGGGGGGGGCAATGAGCAGTTCTTC CASSSAGGGNEQFF
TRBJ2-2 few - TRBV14 TGTGCCAGCAGCCAAGATAAGGGTACAAGACTAACCGGGGAGCTGTTTTTT CASSQDKGTRLTGELFF
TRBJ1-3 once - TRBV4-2 TGTGCCAGCAGCCAAGCTAGCCATATCTCTGGAAACACCATATATTTT CASSQASHISGNTIYF
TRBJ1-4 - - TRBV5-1 TGCGCCAGCAGCTTGGAAGGGATCCGAACTAATGAAAAACTGTTTTTT CASSLEGIRTNEKLFF
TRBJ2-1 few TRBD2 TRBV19 TGTGCCAGTAGTGTACTAGCGGGTAACTACAATGAGCAGTTCTTC CASSVLAGNYNEQFF
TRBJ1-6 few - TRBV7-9 TGTGCCAGCAGAAGGGGACCTAATTCACCCCTCCACTTT CASRRGPNSPLHF
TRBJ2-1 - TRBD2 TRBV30 TGTGCCTGGAGTGTGGGGACTAGCGGGGGGGGCAATGAGCAGTTCTTC CAWSVGTSGGGNEQFF
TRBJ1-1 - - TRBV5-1 TGCGCCAGCAGCTTGGCCTTGACAGCTATTGAAGCTTTCTTT CASSLALTAIEAFF
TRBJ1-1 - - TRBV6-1 TGTGCCAGCAGTGAATCGAGGGTGGGGGTGAACACTGAAGCTTTCTTT CASSESRVGVNTEAFF
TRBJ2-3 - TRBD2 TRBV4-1 TGCGCCAGCAGTCCCCTTCCCCTGGCGGGGGGGTCCCCCTTTAGCACAGATACGCAGTATTTT CASSPLPLAGGSPFSTDTQYF
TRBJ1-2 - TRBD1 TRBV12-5 TGTGCTAGTGGTTTGGTACTTGGGACAGAGACTAACTATGGCTACACCTTC CASGLVLGTETNYGYTF
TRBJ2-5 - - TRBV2 TGTGCCAGCAGCGGTCGAGAGACCCAGTACTTC CASSGRETQYF
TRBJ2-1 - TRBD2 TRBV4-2 TGTGCCAGCAGCCAAGGTTACCTAGCGGGAGACAATGAGCAGTTCTTC CASSQGYLAGDNEQFF
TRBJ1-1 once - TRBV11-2 TGTGCCAGCAGCTTAGTTTCTGGGAACACTGAAGCTTTCTTT CASSLVSGNTEAFF
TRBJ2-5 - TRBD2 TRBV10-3 TGTGCCATCAGCCGCGCCGGGACTAGCGGGGGAATACAAGAGACCCAGTACTTC CAISRAGTSGGIQETQYF
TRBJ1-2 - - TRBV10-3 TGTGCCATCAGCCCCTTCTCAGCCTATGGCTACACCTTC CAISPFSAYGYTF
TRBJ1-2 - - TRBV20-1 TGCAGTGCTAGTAGTCACTCACAGGGCTCTAACTATGGCTACACCTTC CSASSHSQGSNYGYTF
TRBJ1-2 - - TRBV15 TGTGCCACCAGCAGAGAGGGGGGGGGTAACTATGGCTACACCTTC CATSREGGGNYGYTF
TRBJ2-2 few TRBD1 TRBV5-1 TGCGCCAGCAGCTGGGGACAGGGGGGAACCGGGGAGCTGTTTTTT CASSWGQGGTGELFF
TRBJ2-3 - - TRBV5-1 TGCGCCACCCTAAGGCAAAGCACAGATACGCAGTATTTT CATLRQSTDTQYF
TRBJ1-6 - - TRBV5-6 TGTGCCAGCAGCTTGGATAATTCACCCCTCCACTTT CASSLDNSPLHF
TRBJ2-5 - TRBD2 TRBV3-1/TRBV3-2 TGTGCCAGCAGCCAAGACCTGGGACTAGCGGGTCAAGAGACCCAGTACTTC CASSQDLGLAGQETQYF
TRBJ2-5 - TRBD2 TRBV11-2 TGTGCCAGCAGCTTGAGTGGGGGGACTAGCCGCGGGACCCAGTACTTC CASSLSGGTSRGTQYF
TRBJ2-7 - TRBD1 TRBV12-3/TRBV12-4 TGTGCCAGCAGACTGACAGGGAAATACGAGCAGTACTTC CASRLTGKYEQYF
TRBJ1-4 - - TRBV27 TGTGCCAGCAGTTTAAGATTACGGGGAGGCAATGAAAAACTGTTTTTT CASSLRLRGGNEKLFF